This T cell receptor beta chain came from a study of OX40 agonist ivuxolimab in advanced cancers. Across the study: Treatment of patients was with ivuxolimab, an agonistic anti-OX40 (CD134) antibody. Three patients, one with hepatocellular carcinoma and two with cutaneous melanoma, responded partially. At about 82% male, the cohort had a mean age of approximately 60 years, ranging from roughly 20 to 90.

The V segment lost 0 bases and the J segment 5 bases; nucleotides outside the gene matches: 1. There are 14 residues in the CDR3. Per germline, CDR1 SGDLS and CDR2 YYNGEE. TCRdb keeps only in-frame clones here, not all; method: immunoSEQ multiplex PCR. The table includes around 62,000 clones, roughly four fifths detected once. V usage is TRBV9 and J usage is TRBJ2-5, with 10 bases aligning to TRBD2. The specimen was CD4+ or CD8+ T cells sorted from blood, collected in a trial of the OX40 agonist ivuxolimab. This clonotype originated in an adult with an advanced solid tumor such as melanoma, head and neck, liver or kidney cancer. The CDR3, as DNA: TGTGCCAGCAGCGTAGATAGCGGGAGGGAGACCCAGTACTTC. This codes for CASSVDSGRETQYF.